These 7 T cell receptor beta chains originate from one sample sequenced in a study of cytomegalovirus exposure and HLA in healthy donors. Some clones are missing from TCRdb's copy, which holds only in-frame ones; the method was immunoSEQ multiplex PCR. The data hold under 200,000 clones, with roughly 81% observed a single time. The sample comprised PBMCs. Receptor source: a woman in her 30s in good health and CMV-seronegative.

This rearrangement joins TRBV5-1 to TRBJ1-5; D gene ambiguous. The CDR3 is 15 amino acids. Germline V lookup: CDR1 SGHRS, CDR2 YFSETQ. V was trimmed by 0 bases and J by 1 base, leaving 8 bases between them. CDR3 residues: CASSLAGESNQPQHF. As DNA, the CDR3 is TGCGCCAGCAGCTTGGCTGGGGAGAGCAATCAGCCCCAGCATTTT.

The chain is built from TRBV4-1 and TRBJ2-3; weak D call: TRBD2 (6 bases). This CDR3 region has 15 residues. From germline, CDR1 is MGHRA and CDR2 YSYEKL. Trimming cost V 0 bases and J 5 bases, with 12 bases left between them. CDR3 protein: CASSQDLKAGDTQYF. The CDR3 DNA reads TGCGCCAGCAGCCAAGATCTCAAAGCGGGAGATACGCAGTATTTT.

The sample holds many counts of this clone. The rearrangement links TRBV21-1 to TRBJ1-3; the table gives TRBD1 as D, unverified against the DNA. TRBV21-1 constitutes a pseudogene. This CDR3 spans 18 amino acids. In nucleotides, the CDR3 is TGTGCCAGCACCCCGACCGGTACAGGGAAAACCTCTGGAAACACCATATATTTT. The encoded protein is CASTPTGTGKTSGNTIYF.

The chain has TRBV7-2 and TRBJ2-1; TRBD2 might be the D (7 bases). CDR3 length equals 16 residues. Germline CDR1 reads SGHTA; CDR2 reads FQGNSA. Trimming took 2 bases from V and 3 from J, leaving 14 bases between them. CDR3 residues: CASSLLAGALYNEQFF. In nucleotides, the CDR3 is TGTGCCAGCAGCTTATTGGCGGGGGCTCTCTACAATGAGCAGTTCTTC.

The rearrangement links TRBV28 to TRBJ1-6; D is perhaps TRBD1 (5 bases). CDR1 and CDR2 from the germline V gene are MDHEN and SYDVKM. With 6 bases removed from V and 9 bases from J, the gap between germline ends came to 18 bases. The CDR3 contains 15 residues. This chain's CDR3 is CASSWTNAPGSPLHF. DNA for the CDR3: TGTGCCAGCAGCTGGACAAACGCCCCTGGTTCACCCCTCCACTTT.

In DNA form, the CDR3 reads TGCGCCAGCAGTGAGTCTCCGGGACTAGCTACAGATACGCAGTATTTT. This translates into CASSESPGLATDTQYF. V is TRBV10-2 and J is TRBJ2-3, with 9 positions matching TRBD2. The CDR3 extends over 16 amino acids. Trimming at V came to 0 bases and at J to 3 bases, leaving 4 bases not matched to a gene. Germline CDR1 WSHSY, CDR2 SAAADI.

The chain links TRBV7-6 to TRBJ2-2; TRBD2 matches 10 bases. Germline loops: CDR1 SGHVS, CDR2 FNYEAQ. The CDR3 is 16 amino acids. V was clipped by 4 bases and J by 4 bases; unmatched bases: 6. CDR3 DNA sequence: TGTGCCAGCAGCTCAAATAGCGGGAGGCCCACCGGGGAGCTGTTTTTT. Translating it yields CASSSNSGRPTGELFF.